The rows below give T cell receptor beta chains drawn from one sample of a study of response to subunit inactivated influenza vaccine. TCRdb analysed the RT-PCR reads with MiXCR anew, one entry per CDR3 protein. This table has some 500,000 distinct CDR3 sequences, 25% appearing once. This sample comprised CD4+ T cells sorted from PBMCs, obtained less than 6 days after vaccination. These receptor sequences come from a man between 50 and 59 years old who received an inactivated influenza vaccine. The CDR3 runs from the conserved cysteine through the conserved F or W. A D gene is named only where the DNA matches it firmly. Size is omitted from some rows. Given values are once, few, many or a class for expanded clones.

D,V,J,size,DNA,CDR3
NA,TRBV14,TRBJ2-3,NA,TGTTCCAGCAGCCAACTACGACTAGAAGATACGCAGTATTTT,CSSSQLRLEDTQYF
NA,TRBV12-3/TRBV12-4,TRBJ1-5,NA,TGTGCCAGCAGTTCCGCCTCAGGGGCAGGCAATCAGCCCCAGCATTTT,CASSSASGAGNQPQHF
TRBD2,TRBV20-1,TRBJ2-7,NA,TGCAGTGCTGATTTACCCGGGACTAGCGCCTTCTACGAGCAGTACTTC,CSADLPGTSAFYEQYF
TRBD2,TRBV20-1,TRBJ2-3,NA,TGCAGTGCTAGGAGGCCTAGCGGGAGCGGCACAGATACGCAGTATTTT,CSARRPSGSGTDTQYF
NA,TRBV12-3/TRBV12-4,TRBJ1-6,NA,TGTGCCAGCCGTGCGACTTCACCCCTCCACTTT,CASRATSPLHF
NA,TRBV10-3,TRBJ2-5,few,TGTGCCACCACTCGGGCAGGGGTCATCCAAGAGACCCAGTACTTC,CATTRAGVIQETQYF
NA,TRBV9,TRBJ2-2,few,TGTGCCAGCAGCGTAACCCCGGGCACGACCGGGGAGCTGTTTTTT,CASSVTPGTTGELFF
NA,TRBV6-2/TRBV6-3,TRBJ2-7,NA,TGTGCCAGCAGGCGCTACGGGCAGGGAGAGTACTTC,CASRRYGQGEYF
NA,TRBV28,TRBJ2-5,NA,TGTGCCAGCAGTTTATCAGTGCGGGAAGAGACCCAGTACTTC,CASSLSVREETQYF
NA,TRBV20-1,TRBJ1-5,NA,TGCAGTGCTAGCCGGTCGAGCAATCAGCCCCAGCATTTT,CSASRSSNQPQHF
TRBD1,TRBV5-4,TRBJ1-1,few,TGTGCCAGCAGCCGACAGGGTGGTATTCCTGAAGCTTTCTTT,CASSRQGGIPEAFF
TRBD2,TRBV27,TRBJ2-5,NA,TGTGCCAGCAGGCCTAGCGGCCGAGCTGCGGCCCAGTACTTC,CASRPSGRAAAQYF
TRBD2,TRBV19,TRBJ2-2,few,TGTGCCAGTAGTAGCGGGACTAGTTTGTTGCCCGGGGAGCTGTTTTTT,CASSSGTSLLPGELFF
NA,TRBV25-1,TRBJ2-7,few,TGTGCCAGCAGGGGCGGTTTCCTCACCTACGAGCAGTACTTC,CASRGGFLTYEQYF
TRBD2,TRBV29-1,TRBJ2-3,NA,TGCAGCGTTGAAGATAGGTTTAGCGGGATGACAGATACGCAGTATTTT,CSVEDRFSGMTDTQYF
NA,TRBV7-9,TRBJ1-1,few,TGTGCCAGCAGCTTACCAGGGGTACGCACTGAAGCTTTCTTT,CASSLPGVRTEAFF
NA,TRBV20-1,TRBJ1-2,many,TGCAGTGCCAAAGGAGGTACTAACTATGGCTACACCTTC,CSAKGGTNYGYTF
TRBD2,TRBV24-1,TRBJ2-3,few,TGTGCCACCACAGCGGGGGGCTCAGATACGCAGTATTTT,CATTAGGSDTQYF
NA,TRBV5-1,TRBJ2-1,NA,TGCGCCAGCAGCTTCACGCGGCAGGCCTACAATGAGCAGATCTTC,CASSFTRQAYNEQIF
NA,TRBV4-3,TRBJ2-1,few,TGCGCCAGCAGCCAAGATGCTAGTTGGGATGAGCAGTTCTTC,CASSQDASWDEQFF
TRBD1,TRBV6-2/TRBV6-3,TRBJ2-7,few,TGTGCCAGCAGTTACGCCCCTCGGACAGGATACTCCTACGAGCAGTACTTC,CASSYAPRTGYSYEQYF
NA,TRBV29-1,TRBJ2-7,few,TGCAGCGTTGTTGCCCTGTACGAGCAGTACTTC,CSVVALYEQYF
TRBD2,TRBV16,TRBJ2-1,few,TGTGCCAGCAGCCCGTCCCAGCGGGGATACAATGAGCAGTTCTTC,CASSPSQRGYNEQFF
TRBD2,TRBV5-4,TRBJ2-1,once,TGTGCCAGCAGCCGAGGACTAGCGGGGGGACTTAACAATGAGCAGTTCTTC,CASSRGLAGGLNNEQFF
NA,TRBV11-3,TRBJ2-1,NA,TGTGCCAGCAGCTTAGCTGACGGGAGTTCCTACAATGAGCAGTTCTTC,CASSLADGSSYNEQFF
NA,TRBV12-3/TRBV12-4,TRBJ1-3,few,TGTGCCAGCAGTTTCTTTCGCAGGGCTGGAAACACCATATATTTT,CASSFFRRAGNTIYF
TRBD2,TRBV6-5,TRBJ2-7,few,TGTGCCAGCAGTCGGGGGGGGGCGCCGGACGAGCAGTACTTC,CASSRGGAPDEQYF
NA,TRBV20-1,TRBJ2-6,NA,TGCAGTGCATCGCGATCAGGGGTATACTCTGGGGCCAACGTCCTGACTTTC,CSASRSGVYSGANVLTF
TRBD2,TRBV20-1,TRBJ2-5,NA,TGCAGTGGGAGCGGGGGGTCGGGAGAGACCCAGTACTTC,CSGSGGSGETQYF
NA,TRBV5-1,TRBJ2-7,NA,TGCGCCAGCAGCTTGGAGCCCGGGACTGGGGAGCAGTACTTC,CASSLEPGTGEQYF
TRBD2,TRBV7-9,TRBJ2-7,NA,TGTGCCAGCAGCTCTAGCGGGAGCTTGTACGAGCAGTACTTC,CASSSSGSLYEQYF
TRBD2,TRBV4-2,TRBJ2-3,few,TGTGCCAGCAGCCCGGGACTAGCGGGGGTCCTTAGCACAGATACGCAGTATTTT,CASSPGLAGVLSTDTQYF
TRBD1,TRBV5-5,TRBJ2-1,few,TGTGCCAGCAGCCAGCAGGGGGCCGAGCAGTTCTTC,CASSQQGAEQFF
TRBD1,TRBV6-1,TRBJ1-2,NA,TGTGCCAGCAGTGAACGCCCGGGACAGGCGACTAACTATGGCTACACCTTC,CASSERPGQATNYGYTF
NA,TRBV24-1,TRBJ2-5,once,TGTGCCACCAGCCCTGACGCCTCATCCCAGTACTTC,CATSPDASSQYF